This T cell receptor (beta chain) was profiled in a study of identifying expanded T cells in peripheral blood (dated by TCRdb to about 2019). For context, the study as a whole: Technical replicates were generated by sequencing separate aliquots of the same genomic DNA pool, with four replicates compared pairwise. The research as a whole found: Across all healthy-donor time intervals, the beta-binomial model significantly cut both the number of clones called differentially abundant and the false-positive rate. The authors expected biological variance in healthy repertoires might increase further over much longer intervals such as months to years. Around 1.3 differentially abundant clones were flagged by the binomial model between technical replicates, whereas about 16 and 20 were flagged over around two weeks and four weeks, respectively. Across all healthy donors, variance in clone template counts between roughly two-week samples was found to increase significantly with total template count.

No immune events, such as infections, were documented for the healthy donors during the collection period. To calibrate time-dependent variance in a beta-binomial model of T-cell clone differential abundance, blood repertoires from healthy donors were used as a training cohort. There were 10 healthy donors in the training cohort, of whom 3 were female and 7 were male. The donors were between roughly 25 and 64 years old, with an average age of 43 years. Whole blood was collected from each healthy donor at three time points spaced around two weeks apart and obtained from a commercial supplier. Genomic DNA was extracted from unsorted whole blood for immunosequencing. This clone came up a few times. The antigen it recognizes is unknown. Base qualities are missing; no much larger clone stands one base away. Between the V and J ends, shortened by 4 bases and 4 bases respectively, the junction contains 10 bases. The CDR3 starts with the cysteine, ends with the phenylalanine, and has 14 residues. Solely the CDR3 DNA is kept, with 42 bases framed from the first base. CDR1 and CDR2 (KGHSY, FQNENV) derive from the germline V gene.

TCRbeta CDR3 regions were profiled by bias-controlled multiplex PCR amplification of genomic DNA with the immunoSEQ Assay. For the original study's pipeline: To quantify the absolute abundance of each unique TCRbeta CDR3 region, the sequences were collapsed and filtered. Differential abundance was tested with two models: a binomial (Fisher-equivalent) model and a beta-binomial model that adds time-dependent variance fitted from healthy donors. Any clone with fewer than 5 combined templates was excluded, and a clone was called differentially abundant if its Benjamini-Hochberg FDR was below 0.01. The form v = (b*log(k)+a)^2 was used to model beta-binomial variance as a function of total template count across the two samples. Held by TCRdb, this immuneACCESS table contains in-frame sequences only and omits some clones. Under half of the omission traces to an unresolved V gene where checked; the cause of the rest is unknown. V and J calls and clone size are given by that table; D and trimming were obtained from the DNA. The sample data list tens of thousands of clones, and 84% of these were observed just once. About 18% of the sample goes to the ten largest clones.

The chain is encoded by TRBV16 joined to TRBJ2-2, with TRBD1 as a weak D call on 5 bases. This TCR was recovered from a person aged 18 to 75 in good health. The sequenced sample was blood. The CDR3 sequence is CASSPRQTTGELFF. At the DNA level, the sequence is TGTGCCAGCAGCCCACGACAGACCACCGGGGAGCTGTTTTTT. The entire variable domain, with the stretches around the CDR3 drawn from the reference TRBV16 and TRBJ2-2 proteins, is GEEVAQTPKHLVRGEGQKAKLYCAPIKGHSYVFWYQQVLKNEFKFLISFQNENVFDETGMPKERFSAKCLPNSPCSLEIQATKLEDSAVYFCASSPRQTTGELFFGEGSRLTVL.